This T cell receptor beta chain was profiled in a study of blood T cell repertoires in COVID-19. In the study overall: PBMCs, B-cell-depleted T cells, or T cells provided the cDNA or gDNA that made up the material.

J was trimmed by 4 bases and V by 0 bases; bases with no gene match: 6. The CDR3 runs to 15 residues. From germline, CDR1 is SGHRS and CDR2 YFSETQ. Enrollment of patients from Seattle took place during active infection, with longitudinal follow-up. In the original workflow: Scientists estimated how many nucleated cells there were by amplifying reference gene primers. Only in-frame clones appear in the TCRdb table, and some are missing; sequencing was by immunoSEQ multiplex PCR. V and J calls and clone size are as listed in that table; D and trimming were resolved from the DNA. The sample has about 200,000 clones; about 90% are singletons. This clone was seen only a few times. In the same sample, other DNA sequences code for this CDR3.

V and J are TRBV5-1 and TRBJ2-7; 8 nucleotides match TRBD1. The sequencing input was peripheral blood. This sequence originates from a man between 60 and 75 years old with COVID-19, enrolled during active disease. The CDR3 DNA reads as TGCGCCAGCAGCTTGGGCCAGGGGGCACTGTACGAGCAGTACTTC. Residues: CASSLGQGALYEQYF. Variable domain in full (rest from reference TRBV5-1 and TRBJ2-7): KAGVTQTPRYLIKTRGQQVTLSCSPISGHRSVSWYQQTPGQGLQFLFEYFSETQRNKGNFPGRFSGRQFSNSRSEMNVSTLELGDSALYLCASSLGQGALYEQYFGPGTRLTVT.